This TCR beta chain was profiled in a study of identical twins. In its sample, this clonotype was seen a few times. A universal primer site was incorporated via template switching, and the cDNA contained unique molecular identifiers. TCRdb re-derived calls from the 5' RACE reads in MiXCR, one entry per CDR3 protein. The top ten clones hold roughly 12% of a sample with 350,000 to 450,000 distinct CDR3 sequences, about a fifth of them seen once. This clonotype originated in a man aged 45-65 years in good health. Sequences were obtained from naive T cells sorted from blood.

CDR3 sequence reads: CASSREVVYNEQFF. CDR3 in DNA: TGCGCCAGCAGCAGGGAGGTCGTCTACAATGAGCAGTTCTTC. The chain couples TRBV5-1 to TRBJ2-1; D possibly corresponds to TRBD2 (6 bases). In germline, CDR1 is SGHRS, CDR2 YFSETQ. Trimming stripped 4 bases from V and 3 bases from J, with 11 bases between. CDR3 length: 14 amino acids.